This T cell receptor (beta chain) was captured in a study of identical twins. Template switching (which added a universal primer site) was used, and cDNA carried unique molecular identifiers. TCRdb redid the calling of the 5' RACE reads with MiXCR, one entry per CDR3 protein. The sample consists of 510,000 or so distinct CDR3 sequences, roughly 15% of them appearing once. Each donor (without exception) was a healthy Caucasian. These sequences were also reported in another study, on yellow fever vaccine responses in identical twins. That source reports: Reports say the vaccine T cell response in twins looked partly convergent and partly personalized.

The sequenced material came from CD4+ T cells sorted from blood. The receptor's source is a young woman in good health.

CDR3 sequence: CASSPRDGTGRVVPYNEQFF. The CDR3 DNA reads as TGTGCCAGCAGCCCCAGAGACGGGACAGGACGAGTGGTGCCCTACAATGAGCAGTTCTTC. The chain recombines TRBV11-2 with TRBJ2-1; 8 bases map to TRBD1. V lost 5 bases and J lost 2; bases outside the gene matches: 20. The germline V gene encodes CDR1 SGHAT and CDR2 FQNNGV. The CDR3 loop spans 20 amino acids.